This T cell receptor beta chain is from a study of blood T cells in healthy people across ages. The study's findings and limits: With unsorted PBMCs, a conclusive comparison of naive versus antigen-experienced cells was not possible. Estimated diversity across one million T cells was deemed an underestimate.

On this clonotype itself: Its antigen is still unknown.

A second PCR of 7 to 11 cycles used a sample-barcoded 5' primer and a J-beta primer mix. The template-switch adaptor, which had 12 random nucleotides, put a tag on each cDNA molecule. TCRdb called the 5' RACE reads again in MiXCR, with one record for every CDR3 protein. The table lists about 1.8 million distinct CDR3 sequences, around 50% of them singletons. V was trimmed by 0 bases and J by 4 bases, leaving 23 bases between them. Germline CDR1 MGHRA, CDR2 YSYEKL. This CDR3 is 19 amino acids long. This receptor was obtained from a woman aged 40 to 50 in good health. The gene calls are TRBV4-1 and TRBJ2-3, with D hard to call. The material sequenced was blood. Here the CDR3 DNA reads TGCGCCAGCAGCCAAGACAGAAATTCACCTCGACGTGCCCCAGATACGCAGTATTTT. Translating it yields CASSQDRNSPRRAPDTQYF.